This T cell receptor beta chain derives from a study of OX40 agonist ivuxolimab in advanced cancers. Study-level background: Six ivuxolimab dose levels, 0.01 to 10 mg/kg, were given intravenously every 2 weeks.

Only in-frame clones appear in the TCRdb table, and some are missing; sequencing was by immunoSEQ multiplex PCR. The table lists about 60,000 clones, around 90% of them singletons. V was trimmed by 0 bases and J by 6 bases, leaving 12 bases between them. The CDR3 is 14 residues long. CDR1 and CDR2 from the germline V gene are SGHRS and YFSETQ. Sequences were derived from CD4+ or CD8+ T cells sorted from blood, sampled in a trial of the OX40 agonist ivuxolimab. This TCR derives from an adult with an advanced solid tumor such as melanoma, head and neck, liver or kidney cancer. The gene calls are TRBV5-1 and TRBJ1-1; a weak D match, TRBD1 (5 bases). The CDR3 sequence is CASSLVQGNSEAFF. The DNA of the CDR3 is TGCGCCAGCAGCTTGGTTCAGGGTAATTCTGAAGCTTTCTTT. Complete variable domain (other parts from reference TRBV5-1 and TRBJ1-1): KAGVTQTPRYLIKTRGQQVTLSCSPISGHRSVSWYQQTPGQGLQFLFEYFSETQRNKGNFPGRFSGRQFSNSRSEMNVSTLELGDSALYLCASSLVQGNSEAFFGQGTRLTVV.